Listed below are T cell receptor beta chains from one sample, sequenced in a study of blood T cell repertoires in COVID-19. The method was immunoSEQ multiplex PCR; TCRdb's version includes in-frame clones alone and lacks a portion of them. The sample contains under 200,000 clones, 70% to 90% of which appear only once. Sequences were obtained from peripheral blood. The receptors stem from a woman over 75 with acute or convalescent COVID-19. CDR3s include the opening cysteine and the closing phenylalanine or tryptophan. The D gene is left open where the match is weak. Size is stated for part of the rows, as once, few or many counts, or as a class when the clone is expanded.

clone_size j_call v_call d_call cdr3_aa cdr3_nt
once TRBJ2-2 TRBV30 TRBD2 CAWGLAGMNTGELFF TGTGCCTGGGGACTAGCGGGGATGAACACCGGGGAGCTGTTTTTT
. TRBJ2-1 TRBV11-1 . CASLSTHRGNNEQFF TGTGCCAGCCTTAGCACGCATAGGGGGAACAATGAGCAGTTCTTC
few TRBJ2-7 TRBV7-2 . CASSLAPRGRVGYEQYF TGTGCCAGCAGCTTAGCGCCCCGGGGTAGGGTGGGCTACGAGCAGTACTTC
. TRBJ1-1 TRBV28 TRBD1 CAIQGAVLWSEAFF TGTGCCATACAGGGGGCGGTGTTATGGTCTGAAGCTTTCTTT
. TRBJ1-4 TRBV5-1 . CASSSTATTNEKLFF TGCGCCAGCAGCTCGACAGCCACAACTAATGAAAAACTGTTTTTT
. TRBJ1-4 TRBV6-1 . CASSEAASINRVNEKLFF TGTGCCAGCAGTGAAGCGGCAAGTATTAACAGGGTGAATGAAAAACTGTTTTTT
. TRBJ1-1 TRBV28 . CASRAGGTNTEAFF TGTGCCAGCAGGGCCGGCGGTACGAACACTGAAGCTTTCTTT
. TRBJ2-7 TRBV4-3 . CASSQEGLDYEQYF TGCGCCAGCAGCCAAGAGGGCCTTGACTACGAGCAGTACTTC
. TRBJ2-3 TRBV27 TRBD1 CATALGGQATDTQYF TGTGCTACCGCCCTCGGGGGACAGGCCACAGATACGCAGTATTTT
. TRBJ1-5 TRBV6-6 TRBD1 CASSSSGGGGNQPQHF TGTGCCAGCAGCTCGTCAGGGGGCGGTGGCAATCAGCCCCAGCATTTT
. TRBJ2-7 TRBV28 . CASSPRLGGAYEQYF TGTGCCAGCAGTCCCCGCTTGGGGGGAGCCTACGAGCAGTACTTC
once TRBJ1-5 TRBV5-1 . CASSWSAGNQPQHF TGCGCCAGCAGTTGGTCGGCGGGCAATCAGCCCCAGCATTTT
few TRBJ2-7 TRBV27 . CASSLSAGASYEQYF TGTGCCAGCAGTTTATCGGCAGGGGCCTCCTACGAGCAGTACTTC
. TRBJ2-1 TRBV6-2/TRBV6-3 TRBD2 CASSYSMSSGRGWSYNEQFF TGTGCCAGCAGTTACTCGATGTCTAGCGGGAGGGGGTGGTCCTACAATGAGCAGTTCTTC
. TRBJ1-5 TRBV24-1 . CATSNSGALNQPQHF TGTGCCACCAGTAATTCAGGGGCCCTCAATCAGCCCCAGCATTTT
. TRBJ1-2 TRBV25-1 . CASSPDRFYGYTF TGTGCCAGCAGTCCCGACAGGTTCTATGGCTACACCTTC
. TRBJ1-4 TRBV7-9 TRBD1 CASSLLDRGRTNEKLFF TGTGCCAGCAGCTTACTAGACAGGGGGCGTACTAATGAAAAACTGTTTTTT
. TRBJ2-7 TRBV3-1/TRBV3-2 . CASSLHALNSAEQYF TGTGCCAGCAGCCTTCACGCCCTCAACTCCGCCGAGCAGTACTTC
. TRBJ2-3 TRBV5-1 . CASSLGVGIGADTQYF TGCGCCAGCAGCTTGGGTGTCGGGATCGGTGCAGATACGCAGTATTTT
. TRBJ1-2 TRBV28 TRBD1 CASSSTGGVYGYTF TGTGCCAGCAGTTCGACAGGGGGCGTATATGGCTACACCTTC
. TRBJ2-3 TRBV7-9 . CASSNRAGTDTQYF TGTGCCAGCAGCAACAGGGCTGGGACAGATACGCAGTATTTT
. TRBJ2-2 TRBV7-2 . CASSPSYDIGELFF TGTGCCAGCAGCCCATCATATGACATCGGGGAGCTGTTTTTT
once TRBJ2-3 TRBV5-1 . CASSFEMLDTQYF TGCGCCAGCAGCTTTGAGATGCTGGATACGCAGTATTTT
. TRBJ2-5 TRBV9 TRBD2 CASTQTGGSIETQYF TGTGCCAGCACCCAAACTGGCGGGAGCATAGAGACCCAGTACTTC
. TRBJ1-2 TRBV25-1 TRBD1 CASTQGDHYGYTF TGTGCCAGCACTCAGGGGGATCACTATGGCTACACCTTC
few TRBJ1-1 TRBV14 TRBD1 CASSQLRDRGTEAFF TGTGCCAGCAGCCAGCTCCGGGACAGGGGCACTGAAGCTTTCTTT
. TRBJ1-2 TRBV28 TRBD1 CASRPPGQGIIYGYTF TGTGCCAGCAGACCCCCGGGACAGGGTATAATCTATGGCTACACCTTC
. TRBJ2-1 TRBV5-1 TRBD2 CASSWGLAGGIYNEQFF TGCGCCAGCAGCTGGGGACTAGCGGGGGGAATCTACAATGAGCAGTTCTTC
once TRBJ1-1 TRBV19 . CASSIYVSTEAFF TGTGCCAGTAGTATCTATGTGAGCACTGAAGCTTTCTTT
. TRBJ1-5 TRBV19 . CASREVIWSNQPQHF TGTGCCAGTAGGGAGGTAATCTGGAGCAATCAGCCCCAGCATTTT
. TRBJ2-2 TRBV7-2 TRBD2 CASRLAGGTGELFF TGTGCCAGCAGACTAGCGGGGGGGACCGGGGAGCTGTTTTTT
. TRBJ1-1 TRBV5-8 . CASSLRPDGITEAFF TGTGCCAGCAGCTTGCGCCCCGACGGGATCACTGAAGCTTTCTTT
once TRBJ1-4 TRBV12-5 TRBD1 CASATQGAVTNEKLFF TGTGCTAGTGCCACACAGGGGGCAGTAACTAATGAAAAACTGTTTTTT
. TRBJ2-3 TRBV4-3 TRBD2 CASSLSLAGGDTQYF TGCGCCAGCAGCCTGTCTCTAGCGGGGGGGGATACGCAGTATTTT
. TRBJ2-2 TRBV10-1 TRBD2 CASSKREGQGGELFF TGCGCCAGCAGCAAGCGGGAGGGCCAAGGCGGGGAGCTGTTTTTT